Listed below are T cell receptor beta chains from one sample, sequenced in a study of neurological immune-mediated disorders. TCRdb redid the calling of the 5' RACE reads with MiXCR, one entry per CDR3 protein. The data show some 78,000 distinct CDR3 sequences, about 5.5% seen once. The material sequenced was PBMCs. These receptors were collected from a woman in her 30s with multiple sclerosis. Both conserved end residues are part of each CDR3. D genes are given only for firm matches. Some rows mark clone size as missing; the rest say once, few, many or name a class of expanded clone.

clone_size d_call j_call v_call cdr3_aa cdr3_nt
many NA TRBJ2-2 TRBV7-3 CASSSTRTSGELFF TGTGCCAGCAGCTCGACCAGGACTTCCGGGGAGCTGTTTTTT
many NA TRBJ1-5 TRBV3-1 CASSQAQGQPQHF TGTGCCAGCAGCCAAGCTCAAGGTCAGCCCCAGCATTTT
many NA TRBJ1-2 TRBV14 CASSGVDSYGYTF TGTGCCAGCAGCGGAGTGGACAGCTATGGCTACACCTTC
many NA TRBJ2-7 TRBV4-1 CASSPQGIAYEQYF TGCGCCAGCAGCCCGCAGGGAATAGCCTACGAGCAGTACTTC
many TRBD2 TRBJ2-2 TRBV12-3/TRBV12-4 CASRSGGGTSGYTGELFF TGTGCCAGCAGATCAGGCGGAGGGACTAGCGGCTACACCGGGGAGCTGTTTTTT
many TRBD1 TRBJ1-1 TRBV7-9 CASSLVTPGQGTEAFF TGTGCCAGCAGCTTAGTAACGCCAGGACAGGGGACTGAAGCTTTCTTT
many NA TRBJ1-1 TRBV29-1 CSVDRITEAFF TGCAGCGTTGATCGGATCACTGAAGCTTTCTTT
many TRBD2 TRBJ2-1 TRBV20-1 CSARAGTSGKNEQFF TGCAGTGCCAGGGCCGGGACTAGCGGGAAGAATGAGCAGTTCTTC
NA NA TRBJ2-3 TRBV20-1 CSASTIQPDTQYF TGCAGTGCTAGCACTATCCAACCAGATACGCAGTATTTT
many NA TRBJ2-7 TRBV10-3 CASRGGGAWEQYF TGTGCCTCCCGGGGAGGGGGCGCGTGGGAGCAGTACTTC
many TRBD2 TRBJ2-3 TRBV20-1 CSASGLAGETQYF TGCAGTGCATCGGGACTAGCGGGAGAGACGCAGTATTTT
many NA TRBJ2-1 TRBV28 CASSPGASPSYNEQFF TGTGCCAGCAGTCCCGGAGCTTCCCCCTCCTACAATGAGCAGTTCTTC
NA TRBD1 TRBJ1-2 TRBV2 CASSEGTGNGYTF TGTGCCAGCAGTGAAGGGACAGGGAATGGCTACACCTTC
NA NA TRBJ2-7 TRBV20-1 CSDRDKGIYEQYF TGCAGTGATAGAGATAAAGGGATTTACGAGCAGTACTTC
NA NA TRBJ2-2 TRBV5-1 CASSLTPGLLNTGELFF TGCGCCAGCAGCTTGACCCCGGGACTCCTGAACACCGGGGAGCTGTTTTTT
NA NA TRBJ2-2 TRBV29-1 CSVEDGDTTGELFF TGCAGCGTTGAAGATGGGGACACCACCGGGGAGCTGTTTTTT
many TRBD2 TRBJ2-7 TRBV3-1 CASSPRLAGDYEQYF TGTGCCAGCAGCCCCCGATTAGCGGGGGACTACGAGCAGTACTTC
many NA TRBJ1-2 TRBV6-6 CASSGRGALIANYGYTF TGTGCCAGCAGTGGAAGGGGGGCCTTAATCGCTAACTATGGCTACACCTTC
NA NA TRBJ2-1 TRBV5-6 CASSDGTYSYNEQFF TGTGCCAGCAGCGACGGGACTTACTCCTACAATGAGCAGTTCTTC
many NA TRBJ2-2 TRBV3-1 CASSQGNELHTGELFF TGTGCCAGCAGCCAAGGAAACGAGCTGCACACCGGGGAGCTGTTTTTT
many NA TRBJ2-7 TRBV5-6 CASSLSGLYEQYF TGTGCCAGCAGCTTGTCGGGGCTCTACGAGCAGTACTTC
NA NA TRBJ2-5 TRBV5-1 CASSLSSSAPQETQYF TGCGCCAGCAGCCTCAGCTCTAGCGCCCCGCAAGAGACCCAGTACTTC
many NA TRBJ1-5 TRBV7-9 CASSLEMSNQPQHF TGTGCCAGCAGCTTAGAGATGAGCAATCAGCCCCAGCATTTT
many NA TRBJ2-5 TRBV20-1 CSARDLYQETQYF TGCAGTGCTAGAGACTTGTACCAAGAGACCCAGTACTTC
NA NA TRBJ2-3 TRBV5-1 CASSLGITDTQYF TGCGCCAGCAGCTTGGGGATCACAGATACGCAGTATTTT
many NA TRBJ2-7 TRBV20-1 CSASHGVTYEQYF TGCAGTGCTAGCCACGGGGTGACCTACGAGCAGTACTTC
many NA TRBJ1-1 TRBV20-1 CSARRAGTEAFF TGCAGTGCTAGGAGGGCGGGCACTGAAGCTTTCTTT
few TRBD1 TRBJ1-1 TRBV20-1 CSSQGRGLDTEAFF TGCAGTTCCCAGGGCAGGGGGTTGGACACTGAAGCTTTCTTT
many TRBD2 TRBJ2-1 TRBV3-1 CASSQAYGTSGNNEQFF TGTGCCAGCAGCCAAGCCTATGGGACTAGCGGGAACAATGAGCAGTTCTTC
many TRBD2 TRBJ2-1 TRBV28 CASSISLGGEHEQFF TGTGCCAGCAGTATTTCCCTCGGGGGGGAGCATGAGCAGTTCTTC
many TRBD1 TRBJ1-2 TRBV10-3 CAITPDRGSHGYTF TGTGCCATCACTCCGGACAGGGGCTCTCATGGCTACACCTTC
many NA TRBJ1-5 TRBV12-3/TRBV12-4 CASSHEGSRNQPQHF TGTGCCAGCAGCCATGAGGGCAGTAGGAATCAGCCCCAGCATTTT
many TRBD2 TRBJ2-1 TRBV6-1 CASRLTSGAYNEQFF TGTGCCAGCAGATTGACTAGCGGGGCCTACAATGAGCAGTTCTTC
many NA TRBJ1-2 TRBV12-3/TRBV12-4 CASSFSLRGYGYTF TGTGCCAGCAGTTTCTCACTTCGGGGCTATGGCTACACCTTC
many NA TRBJ2-6 TRBV6-5 CASSYSPSGANVLTF TGTGCCAGCAGTTACTCCCCCTCTGGGGCCAACGTCCTGACTTTC
many NA TRBJ2-1 TRBV2 CASSETGHNEQFF TGTGCCAGCAGTGAAACAGGACACAATGAGCAGTTCTTC
many NA TRBJ2-7 TRBV21-1 CASSYILLLGQGDFYEQYF TGTGCCAGCAGCTATATACTACTCTTAGGACAGGGGGATTTCTACGAGCAGTACTTC
many NA TRBJ2-4 TRBV28 CASSPSGDPAKNIQYF TGTGCCAGCAGTCCCTCAGGGGACCCAGCCAAAAACATTCAGTACTTC
many TRBD1 TRBJ1-2 TRBV9 CASSVASRTGNYGYTF TGTGCCAGCAGCGTAGCCTCTAGGACAGGGAACTATGGCTACACCTTC